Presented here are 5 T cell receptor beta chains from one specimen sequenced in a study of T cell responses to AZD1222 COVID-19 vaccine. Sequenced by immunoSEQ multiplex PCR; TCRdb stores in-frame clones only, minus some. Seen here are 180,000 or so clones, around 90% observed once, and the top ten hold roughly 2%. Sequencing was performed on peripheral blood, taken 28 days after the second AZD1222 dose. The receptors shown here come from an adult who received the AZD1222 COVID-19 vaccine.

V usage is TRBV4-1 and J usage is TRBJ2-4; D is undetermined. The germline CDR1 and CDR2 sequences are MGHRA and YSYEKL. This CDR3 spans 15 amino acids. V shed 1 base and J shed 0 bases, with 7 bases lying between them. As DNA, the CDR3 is TGCGCCAGCAGCCAAGGGACGGTAGCCAAAAACATTCAGTACTTC. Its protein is CASSQGTVAKNIQYF.

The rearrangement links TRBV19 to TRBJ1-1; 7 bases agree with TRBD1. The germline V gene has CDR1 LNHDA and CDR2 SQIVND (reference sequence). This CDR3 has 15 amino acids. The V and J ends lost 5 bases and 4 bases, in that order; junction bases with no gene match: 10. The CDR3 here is CASSSPSDRVTEAFF. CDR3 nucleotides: TGTGCCAGTAGTTCACCCTCCGACAGGGTCACTGAAGCTTTCTTT.

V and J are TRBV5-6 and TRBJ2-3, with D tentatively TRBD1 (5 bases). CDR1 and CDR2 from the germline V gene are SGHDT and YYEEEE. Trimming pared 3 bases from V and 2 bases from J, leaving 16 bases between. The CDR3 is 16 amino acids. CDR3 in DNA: TGTGCCAGCAGCTCCCCGGAAGGGGCGCACACAGATACGCAGTATTTT. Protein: CASSSPEGAHTDTQYF. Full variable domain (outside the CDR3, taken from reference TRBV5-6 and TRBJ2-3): DAGVTQSPTHLIKTRGQQVTLRCSPKSGHDTVSWYQQALGQGPQFIFQYYEEEERQRGNFPDRFSGHQFPNYSSELNVNALLLGDSALYLCASSSPEGAHTDTQYFGPGTRLTVL.

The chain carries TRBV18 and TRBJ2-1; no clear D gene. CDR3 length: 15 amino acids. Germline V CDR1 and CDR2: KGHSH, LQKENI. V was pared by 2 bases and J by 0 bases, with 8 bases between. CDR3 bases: TGTGCCAGCTCACCAATCGGCAGCTCCTACAATGAGCAGTTCTTC. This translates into CASSPIGSSYNEQFF. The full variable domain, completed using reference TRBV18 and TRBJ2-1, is NAGVMQNPRHLVRRRGQEARLRCSPMKGHSHVYWYRQLPEEGLKFMVYLQKENIIDESGMPKERFSAEFPKEGPSILRIQQVVRGDSAAYFCASSPIGSSYNEQFFGPGTRLTVL.

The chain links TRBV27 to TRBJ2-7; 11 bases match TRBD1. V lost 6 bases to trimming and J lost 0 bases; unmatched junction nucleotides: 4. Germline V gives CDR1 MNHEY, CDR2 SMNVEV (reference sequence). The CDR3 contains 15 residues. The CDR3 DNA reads TGTGCCAGCAGCCGGGACAGGGGGAGCTCCTACGAGCAGTACTTC. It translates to CASSRDRGSSYEQYF.